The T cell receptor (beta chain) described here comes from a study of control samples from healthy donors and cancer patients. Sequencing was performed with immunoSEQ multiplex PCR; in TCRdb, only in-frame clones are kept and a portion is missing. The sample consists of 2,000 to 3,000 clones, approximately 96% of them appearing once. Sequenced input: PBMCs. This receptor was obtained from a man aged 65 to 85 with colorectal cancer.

Written as DNA, the CDR3 is TGCAGCGTTGAAGATTTATACAATGAGCAGTTCTTC. Its protein product is CSVEDLYNEQFF. V and J are TRBV29-1 and TRBJ2-1; D ambiguous. CDR3 length: 12 amino acids. V lost 0 bases and J 4 bases, leaving 4 bases between the germline ends. Germline V gene data show CDR1 as SQVTM and CDR2 as ANQGSEA.